One sample yielded the 5 T cell receptor beta chains listed below, sequenced in a study of cytomegalovirus exposure and HLA in healthy donors (dated by TCRdb to 2016 to 2017). The library relied on the immunoSEQ multiplex PCR assay. The multiplex PCR relied on a mix of 60 forward primers for TCR Vbeta segments and 13 reverse primers for TCR Jbeta segments. Not all clones reach the TCRdb copy of this immuneACCESS table, which keeps in-frame sequences only. Checked studies attribute under half of the gap to unresolved V genes and leave the rest unexplained. This sample holds 100,000 to 150,000 clones; 74% were observed only once. The ten largest clones add up to less than 5% of the sample. Sequencing input: PBMCs. The receptors come from a woman aged 45-60 years in good health and CMV-seropositive.

The chain is built from TRBV5-1 and TRBJ1-3, with 9 bases identical to TRBD1. V gave up 4 bases and J gave up 4 bases; unmatched junction bases: 9. This CDR3 comprises 16 residues. Germline CDR1 SGHRS, CDR2 YFSETQ. The CDR3, as DNA: TGCGCCAGCAGCGAGGGACAGGGAAACTTCGGAAACACCATATATTTT. It specifies CASSEGQGNFGNTIYF.

The gene calls are TRBV2 and TRBJ1-1, with D possibly being TRBD1 (6 bases). V was cut by 4 bases and J by 1 base, with 13 bases left in between. Germline lookup yields CDR1 SNHLY and CDR2 FYNNEI. The CDR3 sequence is 15 residues long. CDR3 residues: CASSANRAGNTEAFF. CDR3 sequence (DNA): TGTGCCAGCAGTGCCAACAGGGCAGGGAACACTGAAGCTTTCTTT.

The rearrangement uses TRBV28 and TRBJ1-2, with 8 positions matching TRBD1. CDR3 length: 15 amino acids. Germline V gene data show CDR1 as MDHEN and CDR2 as SYDVKM. V gave up 4 bases and J gave up 2 bases; unmatched junction bases: 6. CDR3 in DNA: TGTGCCAGCAGTTCTCCCGGACAGGGAAACTATGGCTACACCTTC. Amino acids: CASSSPGQGNYGYTF.

This clone was observed a few times. This rearrangement joins TRBV6-1 to TRBJ2-1; D is ambiguous. V dropped 10 bases and J dropped 5 bases, with 15 bases sitting between them. Germline CDR1 reads MNHNS; CDR2 reads SASEGT. The CDR3 runs 13 residues. The CDR3, as DNA: TGTGCCACCCCGGCGGCAGCAAACAATGAGCAGTTCTTC. Protein product: CATPAAANNEQFF.

V is TRBV7-9 and J is TRBJ2-1; D is perhaps TRBD1 (6 bases). Trimming stripped 5 bases from V and 4 bases from J, with 18 bases between. From germline, CDR1 is SEHNR and CDR2 FQNEAQ (reference sequence). The CDR3 is 16 amino acids. The CDR3 DNA is TGTGCCAGCAGCCCTTTTCGGGACACAATATACAATGAGCAGTTCTTC. Translated, it gives CASSPFRDTIYNEQFF.